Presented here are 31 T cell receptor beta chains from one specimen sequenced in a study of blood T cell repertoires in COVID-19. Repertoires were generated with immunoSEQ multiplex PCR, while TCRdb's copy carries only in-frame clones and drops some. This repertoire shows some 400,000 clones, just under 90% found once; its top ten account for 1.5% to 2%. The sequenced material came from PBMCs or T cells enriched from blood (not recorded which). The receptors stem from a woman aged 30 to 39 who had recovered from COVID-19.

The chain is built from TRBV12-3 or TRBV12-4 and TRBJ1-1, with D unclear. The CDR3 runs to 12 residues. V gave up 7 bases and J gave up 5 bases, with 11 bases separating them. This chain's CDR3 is CASTSWRTEAFF. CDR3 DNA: TGTGCCAGCACTAGTTGGCGGACTGAAGCTTTCTTT.

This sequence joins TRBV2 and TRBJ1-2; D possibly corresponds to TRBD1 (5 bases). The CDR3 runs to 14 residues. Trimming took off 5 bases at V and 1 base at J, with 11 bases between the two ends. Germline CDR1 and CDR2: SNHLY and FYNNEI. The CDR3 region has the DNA TGTGCCAGCAGTCGCGGGACCATTAACTATGGCTACACCTTC. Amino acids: CASSRGTINYGYTF.

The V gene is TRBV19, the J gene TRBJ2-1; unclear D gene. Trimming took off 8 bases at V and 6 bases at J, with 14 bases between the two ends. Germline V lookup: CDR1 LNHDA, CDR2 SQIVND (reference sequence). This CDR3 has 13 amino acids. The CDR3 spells CASRPPSSNEQFF. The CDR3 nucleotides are TGTGCCAGTCGGCCCCCCTCTAGCAATGAGCAGTTCTTC.

CDR3 in DNA: TGTGCCAGCAGTTTAGCCCAGGGGAGCTATGGCTACACCTTC. The encoded protein is CASSLAQGSYGYTF. The chain has TRBV28 and TRBJ1-2, with D perhaps TRBD1 (6 bases). This CDR3 has 14 amino acids. Germline CDR1 reads MDHEN; CDR2 reads SYDVKM. The V gene lost 2 bases and the J gene lost 4 bases, with 11 bases spanning the gap.

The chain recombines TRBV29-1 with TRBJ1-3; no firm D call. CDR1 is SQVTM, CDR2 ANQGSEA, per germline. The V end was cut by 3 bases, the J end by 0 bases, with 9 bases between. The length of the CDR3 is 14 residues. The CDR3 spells CSVERESSGNTIYF. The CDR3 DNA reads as TGCAGCGTTGAGAGGGAGAGCTCTGGAAACACCATATATTTT.

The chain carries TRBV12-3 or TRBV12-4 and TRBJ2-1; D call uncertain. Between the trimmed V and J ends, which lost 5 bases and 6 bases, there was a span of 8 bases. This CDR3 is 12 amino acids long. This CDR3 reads CASSLELNEQFF. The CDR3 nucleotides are TGTGCCAGCAGTCTCGAGCTCAATGAGCAGTTCTTC.

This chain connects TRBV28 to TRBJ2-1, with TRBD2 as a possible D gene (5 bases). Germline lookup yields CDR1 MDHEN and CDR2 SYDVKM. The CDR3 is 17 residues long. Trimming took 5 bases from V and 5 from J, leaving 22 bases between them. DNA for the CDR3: TGTGCCAGCAGTCTAACATCCGGGGAACAAATAAACAATGAGCAGTTCTTC. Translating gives CASSLTSGEQINNEQFF.

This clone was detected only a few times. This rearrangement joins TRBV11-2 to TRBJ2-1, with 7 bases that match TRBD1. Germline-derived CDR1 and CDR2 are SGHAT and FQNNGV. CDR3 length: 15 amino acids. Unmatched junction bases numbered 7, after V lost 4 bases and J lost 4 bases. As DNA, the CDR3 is TGTGCCAGCAGCTCTGTGAAGGGGGCTTACAATGAGCAGTTCTTC. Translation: CASSSVKGAYNEQFF.

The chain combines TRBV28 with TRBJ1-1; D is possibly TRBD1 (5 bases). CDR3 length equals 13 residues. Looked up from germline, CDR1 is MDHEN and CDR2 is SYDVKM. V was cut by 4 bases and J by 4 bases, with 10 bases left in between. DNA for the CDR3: TGTGCCAGCAGTTCTGACAGAACCACTGAAGCTTTCTTT. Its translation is CASSSDRTTEAFF. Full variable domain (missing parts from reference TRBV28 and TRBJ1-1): DVKVTQSSRYLVKRTGEKVFLECVQDMDHENMFWYRQDPGLGLRLIYFSYDVKMKEKGDIPEGYSVSREKKERFSLILESASTNQTSMYLCASSSDRTTEAFFGQGTRLTVV.

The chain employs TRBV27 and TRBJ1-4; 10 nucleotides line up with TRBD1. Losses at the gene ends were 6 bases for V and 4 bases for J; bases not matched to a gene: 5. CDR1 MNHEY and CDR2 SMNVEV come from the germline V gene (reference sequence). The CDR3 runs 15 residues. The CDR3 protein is CASSHRDRGNEKLFF. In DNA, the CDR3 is TGTGCCAGCAGCCACCGGGACAGGGGTAATGAAAAACTGTTTTTT.

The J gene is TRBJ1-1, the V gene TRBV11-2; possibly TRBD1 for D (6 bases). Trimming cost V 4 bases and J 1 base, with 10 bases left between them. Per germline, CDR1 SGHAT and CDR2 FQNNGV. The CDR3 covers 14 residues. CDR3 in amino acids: CASSWGHGNTEAFF. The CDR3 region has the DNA TGTGCCAGCAGCTGGGGACACGGGAACACTGAAGCTTTCTTT.

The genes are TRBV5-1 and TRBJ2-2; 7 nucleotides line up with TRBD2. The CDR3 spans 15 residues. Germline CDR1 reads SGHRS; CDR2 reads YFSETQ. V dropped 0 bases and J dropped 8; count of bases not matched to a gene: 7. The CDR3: CASSLGGLPSGELFF. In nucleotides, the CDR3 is TGCGCCAGCAGCTTGGGGGGACTACCATCGGGGGAGCTGTTTTTT.

As DNA, the CDR3 is TGTGCCAGCAGCCTAAGTGGAGGTAGCACAGATACGCAGTATTTT. Translating gives CASSLSGGSTDTQYF. V gene TRBV7-9 combines with J gene TRBJ2-3; a possible D gene is TRBD2 (5 bases). V lost 5 bases and J lost 0, with 12 bases in between. CDR1 and CDR2 from the germline V gene are SEHNR and FQNEAQ (reference sequence). The CDR3 totals 15 residues.

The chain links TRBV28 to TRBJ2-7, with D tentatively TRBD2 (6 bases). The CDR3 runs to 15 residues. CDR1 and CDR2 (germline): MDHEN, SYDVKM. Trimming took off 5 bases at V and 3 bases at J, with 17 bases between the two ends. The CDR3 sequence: CASSPRGTGNYEQYF. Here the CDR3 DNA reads TGTGCCAGCAGTCCGAGAGGGACTGGGAACTACGAGCAGTACTTC.

The CDR3 nucleotides are TGTGCCAGCAGTCGAACGGGGACAGGGTCGAGGACCAAAAACATTCAGTACTTC. Its translation is CASSRTGTGSRTKNIQYF. The chain employs TRBV27 and TRBJ2-4; 9 bases are shared with TRBD1. CDR1 and CDR2 from the germline V gene are MNHEY and SMNVEV (reference sequence). J lost 2 bases, V lost 5 bases, and 13 bases had no gene match. The CDR3 runs to 18 residues.

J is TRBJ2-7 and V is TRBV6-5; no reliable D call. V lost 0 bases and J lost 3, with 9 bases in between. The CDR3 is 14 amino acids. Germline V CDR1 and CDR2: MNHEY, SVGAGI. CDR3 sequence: CASSYSMRDYEQYF. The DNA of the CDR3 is TGTGCCAGCAGTTACTCGATGAGAGACTACGAGCAGTACTTC.

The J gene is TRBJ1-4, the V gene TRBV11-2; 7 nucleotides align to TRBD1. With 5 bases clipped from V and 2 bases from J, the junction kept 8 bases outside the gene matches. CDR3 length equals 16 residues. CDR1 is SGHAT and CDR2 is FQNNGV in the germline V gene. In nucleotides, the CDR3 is TGTGCCAGCAGCCCCGCAGGGGGAAGTACTAATGAAAAACTGTTTTTT. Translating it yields CASSPAGGSTNEKLFF.

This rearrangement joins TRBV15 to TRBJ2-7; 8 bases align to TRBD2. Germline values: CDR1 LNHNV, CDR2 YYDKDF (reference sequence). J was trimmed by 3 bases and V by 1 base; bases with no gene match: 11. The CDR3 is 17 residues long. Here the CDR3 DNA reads TGTGCCACCAGCAGAGGGAAAGGGGGACTAGTCGACTACGAGCAGTACTTC. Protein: CATSRGKGGLVDYEQYF. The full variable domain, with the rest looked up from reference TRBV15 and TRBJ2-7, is DAMVIQNPRYQVTQFGKPVTLSCSQTLNHNVMYWYQQKSSQAPKLLFHYYDKDFNNEADTPDNFQSRRPNTSFCFLDIRSPGLGDTAMYLCATSRGKGGLVDYEQYFGPGTRLTVT.

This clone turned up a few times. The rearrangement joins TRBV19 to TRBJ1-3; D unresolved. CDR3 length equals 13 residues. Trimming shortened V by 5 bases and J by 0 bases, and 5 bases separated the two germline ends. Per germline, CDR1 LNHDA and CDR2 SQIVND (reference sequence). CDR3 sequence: CASSWSSGNTIYF. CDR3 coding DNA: TGTGCCAGTAGTTGGAGCTCTGGAAACACCATATATTTT.

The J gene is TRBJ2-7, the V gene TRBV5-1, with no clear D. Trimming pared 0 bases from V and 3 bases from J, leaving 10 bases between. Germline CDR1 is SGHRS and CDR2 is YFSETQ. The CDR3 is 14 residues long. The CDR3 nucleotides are TGCGCCAGCAGCTTGGACGCCACCTACTACGAGCAGTACTTC. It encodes CASSLDATYYEQYF.

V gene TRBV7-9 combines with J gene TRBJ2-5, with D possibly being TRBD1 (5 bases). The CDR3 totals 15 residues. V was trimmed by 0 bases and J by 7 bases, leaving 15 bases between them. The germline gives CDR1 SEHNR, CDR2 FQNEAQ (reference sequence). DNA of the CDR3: TGTGCCAGCAGCTTAGCGGGGCGGCGTCCAGGGACCCAGTACTTC. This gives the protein CASSLAGRRPGTQYF. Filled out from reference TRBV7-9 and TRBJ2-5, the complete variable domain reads DTGVSQNPRHKITKRGQNVTFRCDPISEHNRLYWYRQTLGQGPEFLTYFQNEAQLEKSRLLSDRFSAERPKGSFSTLEIQRTEQGDSAMYLCASSLAGRRPGTQYFGPGTRLLVL.

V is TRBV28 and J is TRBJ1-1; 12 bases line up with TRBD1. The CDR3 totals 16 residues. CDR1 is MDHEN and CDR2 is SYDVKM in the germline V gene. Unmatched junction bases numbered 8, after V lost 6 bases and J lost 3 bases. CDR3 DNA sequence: TGTGCCAGCAGCCGGGACAGGGGGCGAGTCGACACTGAAGCTTTCTTT. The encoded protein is CASSRDRGRVDTEAFF.

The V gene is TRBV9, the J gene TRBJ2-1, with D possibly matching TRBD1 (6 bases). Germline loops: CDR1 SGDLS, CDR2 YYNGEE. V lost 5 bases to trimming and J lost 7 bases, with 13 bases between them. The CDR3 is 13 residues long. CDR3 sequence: CASSGTRGNEQFF. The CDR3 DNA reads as TGTGCCAGCAGTGGAACCAGGGGTAATGAGCAGTTCTTC. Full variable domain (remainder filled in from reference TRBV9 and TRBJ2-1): DSGVTQTPKHLITATGQRVTLRCSPRSGDLSVYWYQQSLDQGLQFLIQYYNGEERAKGNILERFSAQQFPDLHSELNLSSLELGDSALYFCASSGTRGNEQFFGPGTRLTVL.

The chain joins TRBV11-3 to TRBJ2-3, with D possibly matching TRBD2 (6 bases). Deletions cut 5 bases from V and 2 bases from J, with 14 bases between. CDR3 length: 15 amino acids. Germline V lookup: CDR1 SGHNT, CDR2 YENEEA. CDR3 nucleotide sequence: TGTGCCAGCAGCACCCGACCTAGCGCCACAGATACGCAGTATTTT. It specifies CASSTRPSATDTQYF.

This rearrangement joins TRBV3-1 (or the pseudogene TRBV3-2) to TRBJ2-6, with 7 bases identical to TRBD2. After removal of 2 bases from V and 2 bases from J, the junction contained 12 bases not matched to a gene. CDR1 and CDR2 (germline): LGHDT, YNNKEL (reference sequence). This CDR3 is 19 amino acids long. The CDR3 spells CASSQPRLGGTAGANVLTF. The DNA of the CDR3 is TGTGCCAGCAGCCAACCCCGGTTGGGGGGGACGGCTGGGGCCAACGTCCTGACTTTC.

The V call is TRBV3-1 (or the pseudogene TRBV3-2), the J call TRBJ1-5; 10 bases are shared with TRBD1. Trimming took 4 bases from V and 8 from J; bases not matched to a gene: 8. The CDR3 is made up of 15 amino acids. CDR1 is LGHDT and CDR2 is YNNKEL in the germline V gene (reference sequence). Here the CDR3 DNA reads TGTGCCAGCAGCCCCGGGACAGGGGTCAGTAAGCCCCAGCATTTT. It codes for CASSPGTGVSKPQHF.

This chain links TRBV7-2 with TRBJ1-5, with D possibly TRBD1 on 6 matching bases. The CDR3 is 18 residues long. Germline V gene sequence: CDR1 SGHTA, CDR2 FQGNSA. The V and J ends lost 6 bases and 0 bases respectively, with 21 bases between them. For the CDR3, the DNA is TGTGCCAGCAGTGGCCCGCAGGGGCAAGGTTTTAGCAATCAGCCCCAGCATTTT. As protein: CASSGPQGQGFSNQPQHF.

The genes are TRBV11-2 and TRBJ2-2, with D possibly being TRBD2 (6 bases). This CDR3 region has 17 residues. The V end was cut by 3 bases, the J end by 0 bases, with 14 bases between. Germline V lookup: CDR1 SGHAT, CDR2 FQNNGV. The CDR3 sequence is CASSFGWDSSNTGELFF. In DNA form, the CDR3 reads TGTGCCAGCAGCTTTGGGTGGGACTCCTCGAACACCGGGGAGCTGTTTTTT.

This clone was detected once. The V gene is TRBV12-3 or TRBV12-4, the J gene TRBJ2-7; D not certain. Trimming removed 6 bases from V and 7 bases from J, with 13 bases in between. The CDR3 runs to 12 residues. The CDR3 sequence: CASSRSSGEQYF. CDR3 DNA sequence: TGTGCCAGCAGCCGAAGCTCCGGGGAGCAGTACTTC.

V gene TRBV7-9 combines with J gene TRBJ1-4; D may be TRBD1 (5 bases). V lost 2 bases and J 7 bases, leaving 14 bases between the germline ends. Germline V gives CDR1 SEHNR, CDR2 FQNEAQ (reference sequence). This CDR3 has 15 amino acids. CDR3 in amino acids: CASSLRTGGGEKLFF. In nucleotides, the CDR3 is TGTGCCAGCAGCTTAAGGACCGGGGGTGGTGAAAAACTGTTTTTT.

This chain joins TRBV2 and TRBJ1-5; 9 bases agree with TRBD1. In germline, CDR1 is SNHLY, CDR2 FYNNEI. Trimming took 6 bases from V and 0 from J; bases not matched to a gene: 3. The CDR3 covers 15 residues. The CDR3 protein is CASRRQGVSNQPQHF. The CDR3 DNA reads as TGTGCCAGCAGACGACAGGGGGTTAGCAATCAGCCCCAGCATTTT.